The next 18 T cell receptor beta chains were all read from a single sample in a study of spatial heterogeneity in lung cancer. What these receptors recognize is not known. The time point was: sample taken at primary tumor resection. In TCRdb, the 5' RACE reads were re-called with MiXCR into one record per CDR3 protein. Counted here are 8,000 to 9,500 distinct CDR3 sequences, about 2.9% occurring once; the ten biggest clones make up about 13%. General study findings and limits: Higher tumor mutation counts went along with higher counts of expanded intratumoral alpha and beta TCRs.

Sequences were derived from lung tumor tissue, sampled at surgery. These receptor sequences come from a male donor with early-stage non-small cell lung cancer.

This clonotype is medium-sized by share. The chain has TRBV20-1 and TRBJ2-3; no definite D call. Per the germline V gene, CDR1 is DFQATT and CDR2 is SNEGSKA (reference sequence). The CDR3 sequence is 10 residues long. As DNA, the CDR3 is TGCAGCTCCGTTACAGATACGCAGTATTTT. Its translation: CSSVTDTQYF.

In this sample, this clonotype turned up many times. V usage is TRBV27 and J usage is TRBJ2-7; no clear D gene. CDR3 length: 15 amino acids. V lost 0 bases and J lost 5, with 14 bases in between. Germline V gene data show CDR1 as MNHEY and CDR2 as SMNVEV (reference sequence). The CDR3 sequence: CASSLSNPRLDEQYF. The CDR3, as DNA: TGTGCCAGCAGTTTATCGAACCCCCGTCTCGACGAGCAGTACTTC.

The CDR3 sequence is CASSPGLSGELFF. The CDR3 DNA sequence: TGCGCCAGCAGCCCCGGCCTGTCCGGGGAGCTGTTTTTT. The chain joins TRBV5-1 to TRBJ2-2; no definite D call. The CDR3 is 13 amino acids. The germline gives CDR1 SGHRS, CDR2 YFSETQ. V dropped 4 bases and J dropped 6 bases, with 10 bases sitting between them.

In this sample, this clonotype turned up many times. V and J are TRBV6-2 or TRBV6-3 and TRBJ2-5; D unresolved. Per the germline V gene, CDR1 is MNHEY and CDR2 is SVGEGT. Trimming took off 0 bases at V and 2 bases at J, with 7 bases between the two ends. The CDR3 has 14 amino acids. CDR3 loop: CASSYSSSQETQYF. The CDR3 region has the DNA TGTGCCAGCAGTTACTCGAGCAGTCAAGAGACCCAGTACTTC.

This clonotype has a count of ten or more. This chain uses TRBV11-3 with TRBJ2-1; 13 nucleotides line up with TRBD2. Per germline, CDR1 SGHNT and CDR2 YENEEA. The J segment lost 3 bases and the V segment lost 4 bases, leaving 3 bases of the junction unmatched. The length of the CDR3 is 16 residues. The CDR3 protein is CASSSRTSGGYNEQFF. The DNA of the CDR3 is TGTGCCAGCAGCTCCAGGACTAGCGGGGGCTACAATGAGCAGTTCTTC.

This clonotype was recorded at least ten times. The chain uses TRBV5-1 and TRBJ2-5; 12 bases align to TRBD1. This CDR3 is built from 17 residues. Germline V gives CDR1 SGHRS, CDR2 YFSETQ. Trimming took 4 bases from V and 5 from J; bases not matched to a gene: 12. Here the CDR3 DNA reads TGCGCCAGCAGCCCCGGGACAGGGGGCGTACTTCTTGAGACCCAGTACTTC. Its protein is CASSPGTGGVLLETQYF.

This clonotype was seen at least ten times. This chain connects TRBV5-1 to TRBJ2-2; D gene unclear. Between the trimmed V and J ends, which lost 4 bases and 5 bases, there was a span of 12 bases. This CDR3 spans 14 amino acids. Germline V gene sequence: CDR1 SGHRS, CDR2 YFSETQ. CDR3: CASSLSGRTGELFF. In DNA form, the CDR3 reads TGCGCCAGCAGCCTGTCAGGAAGGACCGGGGAGCTGTTTTTT. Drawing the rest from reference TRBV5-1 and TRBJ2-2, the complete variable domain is KAGVTQTPRYLIKTRGQQVTLSCSPISGHRSVSWYQQTPGQGLQFLFEYFSETQRNKGNFPGRFSGRQFSNSRSEMNVSTLELGDSALYLCASSLSGRTGELFFGEGSRLTVL.

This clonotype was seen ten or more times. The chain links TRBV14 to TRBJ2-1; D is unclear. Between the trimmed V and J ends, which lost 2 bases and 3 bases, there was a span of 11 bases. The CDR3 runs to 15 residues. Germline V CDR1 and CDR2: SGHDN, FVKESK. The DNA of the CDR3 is TGTGCCAGCAGCCAATTGCTAGAAGGCTACAATGAGCAGTTCTTC. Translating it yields CASSQLLEGYNEQFF.

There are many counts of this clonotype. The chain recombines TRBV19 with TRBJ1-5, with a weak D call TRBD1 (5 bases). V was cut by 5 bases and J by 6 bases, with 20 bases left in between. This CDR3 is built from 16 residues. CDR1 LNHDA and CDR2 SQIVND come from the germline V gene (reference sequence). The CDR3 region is CASSPGALSGGQPQHF. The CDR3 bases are TGTGCCAGTAGTCCTGGGGCATTAAGTGGTGGTCAGCCCCAGCATTTT. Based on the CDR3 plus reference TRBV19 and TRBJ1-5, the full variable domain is DGGITQSPKYLFRKEGQNVTLSCEQNLNHDAMYWYRQDPGQGLRLIYYSQIVNDFQKGDIAEGYSVSREKKESFPLTVTSAQKNPTAFYLCASSPGALSGGQPQHFGDGTRLSIL.

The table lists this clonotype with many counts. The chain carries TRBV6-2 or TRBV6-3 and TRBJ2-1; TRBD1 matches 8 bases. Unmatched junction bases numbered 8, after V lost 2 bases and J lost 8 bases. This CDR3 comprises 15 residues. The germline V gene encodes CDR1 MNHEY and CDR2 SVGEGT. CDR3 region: CASSYPRTGIHEQFF. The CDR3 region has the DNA TGTGCCAGCAGTTACCCACGGACAGGGATCCATGAGCAGTTCTTC.

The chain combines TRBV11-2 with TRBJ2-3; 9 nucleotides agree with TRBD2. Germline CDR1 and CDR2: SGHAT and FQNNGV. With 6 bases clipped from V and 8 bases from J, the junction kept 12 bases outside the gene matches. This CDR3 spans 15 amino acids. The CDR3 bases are TGTGCCAGCAGGGTAGCGGGGGCCGCGGATTTTACGCAGTATTTT. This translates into CASRVAGAADFTQYF.

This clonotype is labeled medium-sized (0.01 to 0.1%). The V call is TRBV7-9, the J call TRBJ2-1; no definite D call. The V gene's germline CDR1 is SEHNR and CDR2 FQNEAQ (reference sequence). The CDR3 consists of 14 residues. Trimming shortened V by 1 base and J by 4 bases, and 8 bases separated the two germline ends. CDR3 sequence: CASSLDNSYNEQFF. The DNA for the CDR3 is TGTGCCAGCAGCTTAGACAACAGTTACAATGAGCAGTTCTTC.

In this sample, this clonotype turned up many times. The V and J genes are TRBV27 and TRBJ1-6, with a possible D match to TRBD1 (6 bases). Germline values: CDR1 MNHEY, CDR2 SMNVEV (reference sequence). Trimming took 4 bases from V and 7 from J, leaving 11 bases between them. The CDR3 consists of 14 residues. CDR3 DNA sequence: TGTGCCAGCAGTTACGAGGGGGAAAATTCACCCCTCCACTTT. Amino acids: CASSYEGENSPLHF.

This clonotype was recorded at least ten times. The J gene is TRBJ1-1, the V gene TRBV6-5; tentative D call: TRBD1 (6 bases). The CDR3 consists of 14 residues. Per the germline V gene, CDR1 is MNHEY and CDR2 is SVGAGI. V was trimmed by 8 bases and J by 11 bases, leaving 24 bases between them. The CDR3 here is CASQAILYRARAFF. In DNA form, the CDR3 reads TGTGCCAGCCAAGCGATTTTATACAGGGCACGGGCTTTCTTT.

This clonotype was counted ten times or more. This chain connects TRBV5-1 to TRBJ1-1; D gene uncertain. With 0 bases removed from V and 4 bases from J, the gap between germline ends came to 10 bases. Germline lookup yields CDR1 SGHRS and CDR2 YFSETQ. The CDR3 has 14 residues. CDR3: CASSLAQGGTEAFF. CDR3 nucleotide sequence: TGCGCCAGCAGCTTGGCCCAAGGTGGCACTGAAGCTTTCTTT.

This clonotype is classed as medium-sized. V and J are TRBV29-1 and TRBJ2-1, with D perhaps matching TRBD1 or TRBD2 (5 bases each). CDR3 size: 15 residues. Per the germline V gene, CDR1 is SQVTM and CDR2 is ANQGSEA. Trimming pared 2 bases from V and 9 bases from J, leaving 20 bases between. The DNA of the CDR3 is TGCAGCGTTGAATTCGGGACCCCTCTTTTTGGTGAGCAGTTCTTC. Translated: CSVEFGTPLFGEQFF.

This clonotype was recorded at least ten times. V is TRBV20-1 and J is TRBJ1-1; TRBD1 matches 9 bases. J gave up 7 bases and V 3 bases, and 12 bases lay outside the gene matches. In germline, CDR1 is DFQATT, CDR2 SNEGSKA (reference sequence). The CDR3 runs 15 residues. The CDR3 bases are TGCAGTGCTAGCTCTGGGACAGGGACCTCTGTTGAAGCTTTCTTT. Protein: CSASSGTGTSVEAFF.

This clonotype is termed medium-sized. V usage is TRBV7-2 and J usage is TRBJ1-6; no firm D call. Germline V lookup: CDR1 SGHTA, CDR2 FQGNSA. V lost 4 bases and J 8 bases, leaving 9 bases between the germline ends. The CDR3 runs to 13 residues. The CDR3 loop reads CASSSNTYSPLHF. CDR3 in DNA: TGTGCCAGCAGCTCTAACACATATTCACCCCTCCACTTT.